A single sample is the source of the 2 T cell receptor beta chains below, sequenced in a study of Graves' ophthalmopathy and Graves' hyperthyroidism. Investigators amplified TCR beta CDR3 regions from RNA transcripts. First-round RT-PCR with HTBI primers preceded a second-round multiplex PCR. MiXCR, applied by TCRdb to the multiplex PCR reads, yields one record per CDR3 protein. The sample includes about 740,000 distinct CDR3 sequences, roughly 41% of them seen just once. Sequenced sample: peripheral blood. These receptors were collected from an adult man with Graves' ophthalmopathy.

The CDR3 region has the DNA TGTGCCAGCAGCCCCTCCGGGGCGACGAATTCACCCCTCCACTTT. Translating it yields CASSPSGATNSPLHF. This chain links TRBV7-3 with TRBJ1-6, with D perhaps matching TRBD1 (5 bases). Germline V gene lookup returns CDR1 SGHTA and CDR2 FQGTGA. CDR3 size: 15 residues. The V end lost 5 bases, the J end lost 7 bases, and 15 bases lay between the germline ends. Supplemented by reference TRBV7-3 and TRBJ1-6, the full variable domain reads GAGVSQTPSNKVTEKGKYVELRCDPISGHTALYWYRQSLGQGPEFLIYFQGTGAADDSGLPNDRFFAVRPEGSVSTLKIQRTERGDSAVYLCASSPSGATNSPLHFGNGTRLTVT.

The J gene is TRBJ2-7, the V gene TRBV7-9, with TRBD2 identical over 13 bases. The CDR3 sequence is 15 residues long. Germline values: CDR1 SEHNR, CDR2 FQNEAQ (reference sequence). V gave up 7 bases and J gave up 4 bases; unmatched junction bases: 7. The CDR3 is CASTERLAGGYEQYF. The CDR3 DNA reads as TGTGCCAGCACCGAGAGACTAGCGGGAGGTTACGAGCAGTACTTC.